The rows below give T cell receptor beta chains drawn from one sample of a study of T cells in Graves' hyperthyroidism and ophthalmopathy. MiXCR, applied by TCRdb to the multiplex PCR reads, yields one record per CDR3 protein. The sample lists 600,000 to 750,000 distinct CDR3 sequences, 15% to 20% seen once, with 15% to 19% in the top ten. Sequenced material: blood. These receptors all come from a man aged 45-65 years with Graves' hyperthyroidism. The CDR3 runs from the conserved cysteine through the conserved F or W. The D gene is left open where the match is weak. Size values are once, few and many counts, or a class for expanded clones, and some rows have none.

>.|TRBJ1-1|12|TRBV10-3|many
TGTGCCATCAGTGAGCCTAATATGGGGGCTTTCTTT
CAISEPNMGAFF
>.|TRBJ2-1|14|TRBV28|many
TGTGCCAGCAGTTATCGGACAGCGCGGAATGAGCAGTTCTTC
CASSYRTARNEQFF
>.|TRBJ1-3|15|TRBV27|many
TGTGCCAGCAGTCGGGACGCCAACTCTGGAAACACCATATATTTT
CASSRDANSGNTIYF
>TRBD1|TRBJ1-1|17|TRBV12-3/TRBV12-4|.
TGTGCCAGCAGTTTAGGTGGGCGGCAGGGGGCGAAGTCTGAAGCTTTCTTT
CASSLGGRQGAKSEAFF
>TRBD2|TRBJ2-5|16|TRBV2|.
TGTGCCAGCAGTGAATCGGGACTAGCGGGAGAAGAGACCCAGTACTTC
CASSESGLAGEETQYF
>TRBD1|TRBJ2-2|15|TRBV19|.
TGTGCCAGTAGATTGACAGGGGTGAACACCGGGGAGCTGTTTTTT
CASRLTGVNTGELFF
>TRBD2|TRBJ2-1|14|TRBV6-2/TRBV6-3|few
TGTGCCAGCATCATGGGGGGGATCGGCAATGAGCAGTTCTTC
CASIMGGIGNEQFF
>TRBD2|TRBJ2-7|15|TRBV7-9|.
TGTGCCAGCAGCTTTACAACGGGAGGCTCCTACGAGCAGTACTTC
CASSFTTGGSYEQYF
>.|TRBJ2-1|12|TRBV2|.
TGTGCCAGCATTCATAGCGGTAATGAGCAGTTCTTC
CASIHSGNEQFF
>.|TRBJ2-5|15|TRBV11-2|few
TGTGCCAGCAGCTTAGAAATGACTTGGGGGGAGACCCAGTACTTC
CASSLEMTWGETQYF
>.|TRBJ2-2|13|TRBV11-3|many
TGTGCCAGCAGCTTTGCCAAGCCCGGGGAGCTGTTTTTT
CASSFAKPGELFF
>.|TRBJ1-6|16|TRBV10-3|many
TGTGCCATCAGTGAAGGAGGGTCGGGCGGAAATTCACCCCTCCACTTT
CAISEGGSGGNSPLHF
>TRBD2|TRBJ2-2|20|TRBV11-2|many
TGTGCCAGCAGCTGGGCCCTTAGCGGGGGGCTGGTGCCGAACACCGGGGAGCTGTTTTTT
CASSWALSGGLVPNTGELFF
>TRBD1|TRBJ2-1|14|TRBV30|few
TGTGCCTGTACCGGGACAGACTCCTACAATGAGCAGTTCTTC
CACTGTDSYNEQFF
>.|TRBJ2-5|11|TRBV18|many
TGTGCCAGCAGCAACCAAGAGACCCAGTACTTC
CASSNQETQYF
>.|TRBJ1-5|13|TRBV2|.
TGTGCCAGCATATTGGGGTATGGTCAGCCCCAGCATTTT
CASILGYGQPQHF
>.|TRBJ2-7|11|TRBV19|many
TGTGCCACCGGACAGATCTACGAGCAGTACTTC
CATGQIYEQYF
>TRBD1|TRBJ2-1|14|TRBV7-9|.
TGTGCCAGCAGCGTGGGACAGGGGTTCCATGAGCAGTTCTTC
CASSVGQGFHEQFF
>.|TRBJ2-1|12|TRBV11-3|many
TGTGCCAGCAGCTTAGATGGGGTCGGGCAGTTCTTC
CASSLDGVGQFF
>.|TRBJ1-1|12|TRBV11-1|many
TGTGCCAGCAGCTTTGTGGACACTGAAGCTTTCTTT
CASSFVDTEAFF
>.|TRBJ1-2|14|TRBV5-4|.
TGTGCCAGCAGCTTGAGTGCCGACAAGTATGGCTACACCTTC
CASSLSADKYGYTF
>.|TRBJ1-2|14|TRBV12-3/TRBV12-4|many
TGTGCCAGCAGTACAGAATTCTCGCTCTATGGCTACACCTTC
CASSTEFSLYGYTF
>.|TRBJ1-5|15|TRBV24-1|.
TGTGCCACCAGCCCCGGGGGCGCTTTCAATCAGCCCCAGCATTTT
CATSPGGAFNQPQHF
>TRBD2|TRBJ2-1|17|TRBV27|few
TGTGCCAGCAAAGAGACTAGCGGGATATCCCGCCGGCATGAGCAGTTCTTC
CASKETSGISRRHEQFF
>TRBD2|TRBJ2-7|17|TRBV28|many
TGTGCCAGCAGTTCGGGACTAGCGGGACGTCCCTCCTACGAGCAGTACTTC
CASSSGLAGRPSYEQYF
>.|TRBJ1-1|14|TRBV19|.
TGTGCCAGTAGAGACGTTACAGCGGACACTGAAGCTTTCTTT
CASRDVTADTEAFF
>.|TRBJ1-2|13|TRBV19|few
TGTGCCAGTAGTTTTGAGAGGGGCCTTGGCTACACCTTC
CASSFERGLGYTF
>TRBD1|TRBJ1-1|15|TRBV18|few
TGTGCCAGCTCACCGGCGACAGGGGGCATCACTGAAGCTTTCTTT
CASSPATGGITEAFF
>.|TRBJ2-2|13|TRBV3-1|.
TGTGCCAGCAGCCAATCTAACACCGGGGAGCTGTTTTTT
CASSQSNTGELFF
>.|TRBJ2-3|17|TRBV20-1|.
TGCAGTGCTAGAGATCCATTGGGCAGGGGAATGACAGATACGCAGTATTTT
CSARDPLGRGMTDTQYF
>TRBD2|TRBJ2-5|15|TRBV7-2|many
TGTGCCAGCAGCTTATCCCTAGCGGGGGGCGGGACCCAGTACTTC
CASSLSLAGGGTQYF
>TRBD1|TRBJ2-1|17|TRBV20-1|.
TGCAGTGCTAGAGATGGGGACAGGGGTACATTTGACAATGAGCAGTTCTTC
CSARDGDRGTFDNEQFF
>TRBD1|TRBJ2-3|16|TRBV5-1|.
TGCGCCAGCAGCTACGGACAGGGGGCTTCGGCAGATACGCAGTATTTT
CASSYGQGASADTQYF
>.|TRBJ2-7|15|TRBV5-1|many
TGCGCCAGCAGCTTGGTACCGGGAGTGTCCTACGAGCAGTACTTC
CASSLVPGVSYEQYF
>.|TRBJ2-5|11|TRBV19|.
TGTGCCAGTACCCAGGGCGCCGAATGGTACTTC
CASTQGAEWYF
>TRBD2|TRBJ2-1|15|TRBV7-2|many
TGTGCCAGCAGCTCCACTAGCGGGAACTACAATGAGCAGTTCTTC
CASSSTSGNYNEQFF
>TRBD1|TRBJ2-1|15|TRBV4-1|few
TGCGCCAGCAGCCAAGGCAGGGGGCTGTACAATGAGCAGTTCTTC
CASSQGRGLYNEQFF
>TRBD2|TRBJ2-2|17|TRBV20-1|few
TGCAGTGCAGAGATTCCGGGACTAAAAACCCTCACCGGGGAGCTGTTTTTT
CSAEIPGLKTLTGELFF
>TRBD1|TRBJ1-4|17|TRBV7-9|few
TGTGCCAGCAGGGGCGCGACAGGGGCGGCGCGGGATGAAAAACTGTTTTTT
CASRGATGAARDEKLFF
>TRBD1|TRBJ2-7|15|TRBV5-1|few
TGCGCCAGCAGCTTGCGACAGGGTCCCGGGTACGAGCAGTACTTC
CASSLRQGPGYEQYF
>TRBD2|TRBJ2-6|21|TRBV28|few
TGTGCCAGCAGCCCTCCGGGACTAGCGGGAGTGGCAGGGCTCGGGGCCAACGTCCTGACTTTC
CASSPPGLAGVAGLGANVLTF
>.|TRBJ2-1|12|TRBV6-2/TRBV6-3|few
TGTGCCAGCAGTGGACCCGCGGCTGAGCAGTTCTTC
CASSGPAAEQFF
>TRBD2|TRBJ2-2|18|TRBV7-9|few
TGTGCCAGCAGCCGGGTTAGCGGGAGGATGTCGAACACCGGGGAGCTGTTTTTT
CASSRVSGRMSNTGELFF
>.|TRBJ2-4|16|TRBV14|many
TGTGCCAGCAGCCTCGAGACGGGACTAGCCAAAAACATTCAGTACTTC
CASSLETGLAKNIQYF
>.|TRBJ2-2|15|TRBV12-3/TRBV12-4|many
TGTGCCAGCAGTTTATTCTCCGGATCGGCCGGGGAGCTGTTTTTT
CASSLFSGSAGELFF
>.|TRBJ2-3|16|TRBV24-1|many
TGTGCCACCAGTGATTTAGCAGGCGGGATCACAGATACGCAGTATTTT
CATSDLAGGITDTQYF
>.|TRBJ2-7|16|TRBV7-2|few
TGTGCCAGCAGCTTAGCGAGCGGAGCCAGCTCCTACGAGCAGTACTTC
CASSLASGASSYEQYF
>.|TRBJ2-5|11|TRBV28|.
TGTGCCAGCAGTGGCGGACTGGGACAGTACTTC
CASSGGLGQYF
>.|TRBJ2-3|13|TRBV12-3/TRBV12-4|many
TGTGCCAGCAGTGCCCCGATAACAGATACGCAGTATTTT
CASSAPITDTQYF
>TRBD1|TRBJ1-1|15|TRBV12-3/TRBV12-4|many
TGTGCCAGCAGTTTAACAGGGGGCCGGAACACTGAAGCTTTCTTT
CASSLTGGRNTEAFF
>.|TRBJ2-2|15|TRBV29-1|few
TGCAGCGTTGAAGATTGGACTGCGATCACCGGGGAGCTGTTTTTT
CSVEDWTAITGELFF
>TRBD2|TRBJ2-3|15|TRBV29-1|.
TGCAGCGTTTGGTCCGAGGGACTAGCGGGAGATACGCAGTATTTT
CSVWSEGLAGDTQYF
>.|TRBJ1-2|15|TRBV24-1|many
TGTGCCACCAGTGATTTGGTGGGGGGCGCCTATGGCTACACCTTC
CATSDLVGGAYGYTF
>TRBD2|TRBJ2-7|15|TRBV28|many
TGTGCCAGCAGTTTATATCTAGCGGGAGTTGACGAGCAGTACTTC
CASSLYLAGVDEQYF
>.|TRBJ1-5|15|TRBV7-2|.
TGTGCCAGCAGCCCACTCGTTACAGGCAATCAGCCCCAGCATTTT
CASSPLVTGNQPQHF